This TCR beta chain was captured in a study of T cell clonotyping in hematopoietic cell transplantation. Findings of the study overall: Broader posttransplant TCR repertoire diversity was predicted by graft donor and pretransplant recipient Inverse Simpson Index values. CD4 and CD8 repertoire contributions could not be separated without sorting. After transplant, recipient diversity fell while pathologically expanded clonotypes grew through day 180.

Measured with immunoSEQ multiplex PCR; TCRdb has only the in-frame clones, and not every one. The table includes about 10,000 clones, less than 60% detected once. Germline loops: CDR1 MNHNY, CDR2 SVGAGI (reference sequence). V lost 6 bases to trimming and J lost 5 bases; unmatched junction nucleotides: 5. The CDR3 loop spans 13 amino acids. Recipients were bled about 28 days pretransplant and at posttransplant days 30, 100, 180. This clone was seen a few times. Its antigen remains unidentified. Material: peripheral blood mononuclear cells, obtained 100 days after allogeneic stem cell transplant. V and J are TRBV6-6 and TRBJ2-7; 9 bases agree with TRBD1. The clonotype comes from a female patient in her 50s who had an allogeneic stem cell transplant from an unrelated donor, so the T cells may come from the graft donor. Some clones in this sample may be carry-over from other donors' samples. The CDR3 DNA reads as TGTGCCAGCAGCACCGGGACAGGGAACGAGCAGTACTTC. Translation gives CASSTGTGNEQYF.